The 8 T cell receptor beta chains below come from one sample, sequenced in a study of cytomegalovirus exposure and HLA in healthy donors. Clones were sequenced by immunoSEQ multiplex PCR, and TCRdb holds only the in-frame ones, with some missing. The table includes about 140,000 clones, roughly 88% detected once. The sample was PBMCs. The receptors shown here come from a young woman in good health and CMV-seropositive.

V is TRBV7-3 and J is TRBJ1-4, with D unclear. Trimming took off 5 bases at V and 0 bases at J, with 10 bases between the two ends. Germline lookup yields CDR1 SGHTA and CDR2 FQGTGA. The CDR3 is made up of 15 amino acids. The CDR3 here is CASSPTGSTNEKLFF. The CDR3 bases are TGTGCCAGCAGCCCTACGGGGTCAACTAATGAAAAACTGTTTTTT.

This chain uses TRBV2 with TRBJ2-7; no clear D gene. CDR1 is SNHLY, CDR2 FYNNEI, per germline. CDR3 length equals 11 residues. The V end was cut by 6 bases, the J end by 3 bases, with 6 bases between. The CDR3 loop reads CASRSYYEQYF. In nucleotides, the CDR3 is TGTGCCAGCAGAAGCTACTACGAGCAGTACTTC.

This chain joins TRBV5-1 and TRBJ2-3; tentative D call: TRBD1 (6 bases). Germline V gene data show CDR1 as SGHRS and CDR2 as YFSETQ. The CDR3 extends over 15 amino acids. Trimming pared 3 bases from V and 3 bases from J, leaving 14 bases between. The CDR3 loop is CASSSSGARTDTQYF. In DNA, the CDR3 is TGCGCCAGCAGCTCCTCAGGGGCGCGAACAGATACGCAGTATTTT.

The chain links TRBV5-1 to TRBJ2-2; 9 positions agree with TRBD1. CDR3 length equals 16 residues. V lost 4 bases to trimming and J lost 0 bases; unmatched junction nucleotides: 4. Germline values: CDR1 SGHRS, CDR2 YFSETQ. As DNA, the CDR3 is TGCGCCAGCAGCGGAACAGGGGGCGCGAACACCGGGGAGCTGTTTTTT. Translating gives CASSGTGGANTGELFF.

This clone was seen only a few times. The CDR3 nucleotides are TGCGCCAGCAGCTTGACTGAGCCGGGAAGTAAGAATGAGCAGTTCTTC. Protein sequence: CASSLTEPGSKNEQFF. The chain is built from TRBV5-1 and TRBJ2-1, with TRBD2 as a possible D gene (5 bases). This CDR3 has 16 amino acids. V shed 1 base and J shed 7 bases, with 18 bases lying between them. CDR1 and CDR2 (germline): SGHRS, YFSETQ.

V is TRBV29-1 and J is TRBJ2-3; TRBD1 matches 8 bases. V trimming: 7 bases; J trimming: 6 bases; junction bases outside the gene matches: 6. Germline-derived CDR1 and CDR2 are SQVTM and ANQGSEA. The CDR3 extends over 12 amino acids. CDR3 sequence (DNA): TGCAGCGCCCACAGGGGGATTGATACGCAGTATTTT. Its translation: CSAHRGIDTQYF.

This clone turned up a few times. The CDR3 nucleotides read TGCGCCAGCAGCTTGTACACCAGTGACTATGGCTACACCTTC. This translates into CASSLYTSDYGYTF. The genes are TRBV5-1 and TRBJ1-2; D gene ambiguous. The CDR3 is 14 residues long. Germline lookup yields CDR1 SGHRS and CDR2 YFSETQ. The ends were cut back, 1 base at V and 3 bases at J, with 10 bases in the middle.

This rearrangement joins TRBV5-4 to TRBJ2-1; TRBD2 aligns across 8 bases. V lost 4 bases and J lost 5; bases outside the gene matches: 17. The CDR3 covers 18 residues. CDR1 is SGHNT, CDR2 YYREEE, per germline (reference sequence). CDR3 coding DNA: TGTGCCAGCAGCAAAAATCTCGGGGGGGGTCCCCGTAACAATGAGCAGTTCTTC. Residues: CASSKNLGGGPRNNEQFF.